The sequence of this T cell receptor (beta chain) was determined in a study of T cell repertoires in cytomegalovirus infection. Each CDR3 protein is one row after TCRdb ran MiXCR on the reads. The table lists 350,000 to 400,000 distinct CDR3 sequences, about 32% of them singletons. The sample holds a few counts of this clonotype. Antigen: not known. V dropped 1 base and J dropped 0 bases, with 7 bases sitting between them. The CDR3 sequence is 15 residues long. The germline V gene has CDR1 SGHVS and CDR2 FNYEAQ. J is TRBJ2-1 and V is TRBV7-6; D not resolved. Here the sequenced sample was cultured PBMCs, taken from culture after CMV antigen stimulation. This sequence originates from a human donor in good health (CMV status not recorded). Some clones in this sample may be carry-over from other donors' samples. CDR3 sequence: CASSLVPVSYNEQFF. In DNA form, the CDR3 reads TGTGCCAGCAGCTTAGTTCCGGTCTCCTACAATGAGCAGTTCTTC.